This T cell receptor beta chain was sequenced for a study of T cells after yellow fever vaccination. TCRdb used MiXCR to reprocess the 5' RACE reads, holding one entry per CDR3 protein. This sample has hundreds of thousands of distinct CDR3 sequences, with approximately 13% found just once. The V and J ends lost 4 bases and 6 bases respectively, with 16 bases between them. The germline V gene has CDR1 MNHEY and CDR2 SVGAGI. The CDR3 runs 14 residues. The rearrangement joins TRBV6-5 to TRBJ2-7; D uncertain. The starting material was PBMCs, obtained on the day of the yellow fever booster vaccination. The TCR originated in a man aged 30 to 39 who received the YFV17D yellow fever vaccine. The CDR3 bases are TGTGCCAGCAGTTCCAACCCCCAACCCATCGAGCAGTACTTC. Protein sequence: CASSSNPQPIEQYF.